Presented here are 27 T cell receptor beta chains from one specimen sequenced in a study of T-cell memory formation after mild COVID-19. TCRdb analysed the 5' RACE reads with MiXCR anew, one entry per CDR3 protein. This sample has hundreds of thousands of distinct CDR3 sequences, with roughly 22% found just once. The sequenced material came from PBMCs or a T cell subset sorted from them (not recorded which). These TCRs come from an adult woman who had mild COVID-19 (a few samples of this study predate the infection). Cell type and time point are not known.

The rearrangement uses TRBV25-1 and TRBJ1-4, with a weak D call TRBD1 (5 bases). The CDR3 loop spans 15 amino acids. Between the trimmed V and J ends, which lost 2 bases and 8 bases, there was a span of 15 bases. Per the germline V gene, CDR1 is MGHDK and CDR2 is SYGVNS. The CDR3 nucleotides read TGTGCCAGCAGTGAAGGAAAGGGGTTGGAGGAAAAACTGTTTTTT. As protein: CASSEGKGLEEKLFF.

The DNA for the CDR3 is TGCGCCAGCAGCCCGTCGACGGCGACACTCTATGGCTACACCTTC. This gives the protein CASSPSTATLYGYTF. This sequence joins TRBV5-1 and TRBJ1-2; D remains ambiguous. Trimming stripped 4 bases from V and 4 bases from J, with 17 bases between. The length of the CDR3 is 15 residues. The V gene's germline CDR1 is SGHRS and CDR2 YFSETQ.

This clonotype was detected only once. The chain joins TRBV6-6 to TRBJ2-1; D possibly corresponds to TRBD2 (6 bases). The V end was cut by 0 bases, the J end by 3 bases, with 9 bases between. CDR3 length: 15 amino acids. Per germline, CDR1 MNHNY and CDR2 SVGAGI (reference sequence). The CDR3 DNA is TGTGCCAGCAGTTACTCGGGGCGGGGCTACAATGAGCAGTTCTTC. Its protein is CASSYSGRGYNEQFF.

The CDR3 nucleotides read TGTGCCAGCAGTTCCAAGGCCTTATATAATTCACCCCTCCACTTT. Its translation is CASSSKALYNSPLHF. The chain links TRBV12-3 or TRBV12-4 to TRBJ1-6; D uncertain. The CDR3 spans 15 residues. V dropped 4 bases and J dropped 4 bases, with 11 bases sitting between them.

The rearrangement uses TRBV5-6 and TRBJ2-7, with D unresolved. V was shortened by 1 base and J by 3 bases, with 8 bases between the two germline ends. CDR3 length: 13 residues. Germline assignment: CDR1 SGHDT and CDR2 YYEEEE. CDR3 nucleotide sequence: TGTGCCAGCAGCTTGCGTAACAACTACGAGCAGTACTTC. This sequence encodes CASSLRNNYEQYF.

This clonotype has a handful of counts. V usage is TRBV6-5 and J usage is TRBJ2-6; TRBD2 is a possible D gene (5 bases). Between the trimmed V and J ends, which lost 2 bases and 0 bases, there was a span of 14 bases. Germline V lookup: CDR1 MNHEY, CDR2 SVGAGI. The CDR3 contains 18 residues. CDR3 region: CASSYLLIGGSGANVLTF. CDR3 bases: TGTGCCAGCAGTTACCTCCTGATAGGAGGCTCTGGGGCCAACGTCCTGACTTTC.

The J gene is TRBJ2-7, the V gene TRBV12-3 or TRBV12-4; tentative D call: TRBD1 (5 bases). V lost 6 bases to trimming and J lost 6 bases, with 12 bases between them. The CDR3 sequence is 12 residues long. CDR3 region: CASSPRQGEQYF. CDR3 bases: TGTGCCAGCAGCCCCCGGCAGGGCGAGCAGTACTTC.

This chain joins TRBV5-1 and TRBJ2-4; no reliable D call. CDR3 length: 15 amino acids. V dropped 4 bases and J dropped 1 base, with 12 bases sitting between them. CDR1 is SGHRS and CDR2 is YFSETQ in the germline V gene. The CDR3 loop reads CASSQEPWAKNIQYF. In nucleotides, the CDR3 is TGCGCCAGCAGCCAGGAACCCTGGGCCAAAAACATTCAGTACTTC.

The chain carries TRBV6-2 or TRBV6-3 and TRBJ2-1; D gene unclear. V was clipped by 7 bases and J by 4 bases, with 14 bases between them. Germline CDR1 MNHEY, CDR2 SVGEGT. The CDR3 length is 14 residues. CDR3 DNA sequence: TGTGCCAGCACCCGACCCCGCGATTACAATGAGCAGTTCTTC. Translation: CASTRPRDYNEQFF.

This chain connects TRBV13 to TRBJ2-1; D gene uncertain. With 5 bases removed from V and 5 bases from J, the gap between germline ends came to 16 bases. Per the germline V gene, CDR1 is PRHDT and CDR2 is FYEKMQ (reference sequence). This CDR3 comprises 15 residues. The CDR3 sequence is CASSPPIRAHNEQFF. The DNA for the CDR3 is TGTGCCAGCAGCCCGCCGATTCGAGCCCACAATGAGCAGTTCTTC.

This chain uses TRBV5-4 with TRBJ2-2; no clear D gene. Germline V lookup: CDR1 SGHNT, CDR2 YYREEE (reference sequence). The CDR3 runs to 17 residues. The V and J ends lost 0 bases and 3 bases respectively, with 15 bases between them. CDR3 protein: CASSLGVTTWDTGELFF. DNA for the CDR3: TGTGCCAGCAGCTTGGGGGTGACAACCTGGGACACCGGGGAGCTGTTTTTT.

The table lists this clonotype with a few counts. The rearrangement uses TRBV7-2 and TRBJ1-4; D call uncertain. Germline values: CDR1 SGHTA, CDR2 FQGNSA. V was shortened by 1 base and J by 10 bases, with 7 bases between the two germline ends. The length of the CDR3 is 12 residues. The CDR3 DNA follows: TGTGCCAGCAGCTTAGAGGAAGGAAAACTGTTTTTT. The encoded protein is CASSLEEGKLFF.

V is TRBV29-1 and J is TRBJ1-4; D call uncertain. The V end was cut by 6 bases, the J end by 7 bases, with 15 bases between. From germline, CDR1 is SQVTM and CDR2 ANQGSEA. The CDR3 has 13 amino acids. The CDR3 DNA reads as TGCAGCGTGGCTGGGCGGGCTGGTGAAAAACTGTTTTTT. This codes for CSVAGRAGEKLFF.

This sequence joins TRBV24-1 and TRBJ2-3; 12 bases map to TRBD2. The CDR3 has 17 residues. The J segment lost 4 bases and the V segment lost 3 bases, leaving 7 bases of the junction unmatched. Germline CDR1 KGHDR, CDR2 SFDVKD. The CDR3, as DNA: TGTGCCACCAGTGATCCGTTGGGACTAGCGGGCGCAGATACGCAGTATTTT. The encoded protein is CATSDPLGLAGADTQYF.

This clonotype was seen a handful of times. This chain joins TRBV7-9 and TRBJ2-1, with D possibly matching TRBD2 (5 bases). Germline CDR1 SEHNR, CDR2 FQNEAQ (reference sequence). V was clipped by 3 bases and J by 2 bases, with 8 bases between them. The CDR3 has 14 residues. In nucleotides, the CDR3 is TGTGCCAGCAGCTTTGAAGCGGCCTACAATGAGCAGTTCTTC. Translated: CASSFEAAYNEQFF.

The rearrangement uses TRBV27 and TRBJ1-5; D is perhaps TRBD1 (5 bases). Germline V gene lookup returns CDR1 MNHEY and CDR2 SMNVEV (reference sequence). CDR3 length equals 16 residues. V was pared by 5 bases and J by 2 bases, with 16 bases between. The CDR3 nucleotides read TGTGCCAGCAGTGAAACCGATCGGGGGGGCAATCAGCCCCAGCATTTT. Translation: CASSETDRGGNQPQHF.

This clonotype was detected a few times. The chain combines TRBV29-1 with TRBJ2-1, with TRBD1 matching 9 bases. CDR1 SQVTM and CDR2 ANQGSEA come from the germline V gene. This CDR3 has 13 residues. The V and J ends lost 6 bases and 5 bases, in that order; junction bases with no gene match: 5. The CDR3 loop reads CSVGGQGDNEQFF. The CDR3 DNA reads TGCAGCGTGGGGGGACAGGGAGACAATGAGCAGTTCTTC.

The rearrangement uses TRBV4-3 and TRBJ2-1, with D perhaps given as TRBD1 or TRBD2 (6 bases each). The germline V and J ends were trimmed by 1 base and 9 bases, with 19 bases remaining between them. The CDR3 covers 16 residues. Germline V lookup: CDR1 LGHNA, CDR2 YSLEER. The CDR3 DNA sequence: TGCGCCAGCAGCCAAGTTGGGACTCCCTCAGGGGCTGAGCAGTTCTTC. Encoded protein: CASSQVGTPSGAEQFF.

The rearrangement uses TRBV3-1 and TRBJ2-1; either TRBD1 or TRBD2 may supply D (5 bases each). V was pared by 0 bases and J by 3 bases, with 12 bases between. The CDR3 runs to 16 residues. Germline lookup yields CDR1 LGHDT and CDR2 YNNKEL (reference sequence). For the CDR3, the DNA is TGTGCCAGCAGCCAAGATAGAGGGGTCTACTACAATGAGCAGTTCTTC. Its protein is CASSQDRGVYYNEQFF.

This clonotype was seen only a few times. The chain uses TRBV12-3 or TRBV12-4 and TRBJ2-2, with D perhaps TRBD1 (6 bases). The CDR3 loop spans 14 amino acids. The germline V and J ends were trimmed by 7 bases and 3 bases, with 12 bases remaining between them. CDR3 DNA sequence: TGTGCCAGCACTCCGCAGGGGTACACCGGGGAGCTGTTTTTT. This sequence encodes CASTPQGYTGELFF.

The CDR3 DNA follows: TGTGCCAGCAGCTTGCAGGGGGGTGCCAAAAACATTCAGTACTTC. Its protein is CASSLQGGAKNIQYF. The rearrangement joins TRBV7-8 to TRBJ2-4; weak D call: TRBD1 (7 bases). Germline CDR1 SGHVS, CDR2 FQNEAQ. The CDR3 has 15 residues. V lost 3 bases and J 1 base, leaving 10 bases between the germline ends.

This clonotype was found many times. The genes are TRBV20-1 and TRBJ2-5; 11 bases are shared with TRBD2. V lost 2 bases and J lost 4; bases outside the gene matches: 6. Germline V CDR1 and CDR2: DFQATT, SNEGSKA (reference sequence). The CDR3 is 15 residues long. The CDR3 nucleotides read TGCAGTGCTAGAACCCGACTAGCGGGACGAGAGACCCAGTACTTC. This codes for CSARTRLAGRETQYF.

The rearrangement uses TRBV19 and TRBJ2-1; 14 nucleotides align to TRBD2. CDR1 is LNHDA and CDR2 is SQIVND in the germline V gene (reference sequence). This CDR3 has 14 residues. The V segment lost 7 bases and the J segment 7 bases; nucleotides outside the gene matches: 3. DNA for the CDR3: TGTGCCAGTAAGACTAGCGGGGGGGCGAATGAGCAGTTCTTC. Translating it yields CASKTSGGANEQFF.

This chain connects TRBV18 to TRBJ1-4; D gene uncertain. Trimming shortened V by 1 base and J by 8 bases, and 5 bases separated the two germline ends. The germline V gene has CDR1 KGHSH and CDR2 LQKENI. The CDR3 covers 12 residues. CDR3 nucleotides: TGTGCCAGCTCACCACAGGGAGAAAAACTGTTTTTT. Its translation: CASSPQGEKLFF.

The chain carries TRBV11-3 and TRBJ2-2, with TRBD2 identical over 13 bases. This CDR3 is built from 19 residues. With 3 bases clipped from V and 0 bases from J, the junction kept 7 bases outside the gene matches. The germline V gene encodes CDR1 SGHNT and CDR2 YENEEA. CDR3 loop: CASSFPPLAGGPNTGELFF. In DNA, the CDR3 is TGTGCCAGCAGCTTTCCGCCACTAGCGGGAGGGCCGAACACCGGGGAGCTGTTTTTT.

In its sample, this clonotype was seen a few times. CDR3 amino acids: CASSRPGGGYGYTF. The CDR3 coding sequence is TGTGCCAGCAGTCGGCCAGGAGGGGGCTATGGCTACACCTTC. This chain uses TRBV12-3 or TRBV12-4 with TRBJ1-2, with D tentatively TRBD1 (6 bases). This CDR3 spans 14 amino acids. V was clipped by 5 bases and J by 4 bases, with 14 bases between them.

Only a few counts were recorded for this clonotype. The CDR3 nucleotides are TGTGCCAGCAGTTCAACCCTGGGAGACGAGCAGTACTTC. Encoded protein: CASSSTLGDEQYF. The rearrangement links TRBV12-3 or TRBV12-4 to TRBJ2-7; tentatively, D is TRBD2 (5 bases). This CDR3 comprises 13 residues. V was clipped by 4 bases and J by 5 bases, with 12 bases between them.